The rows below give T cell receptor beta chains drawn from one sample of a study of cytomegalovirus exposure and HLA in healthy donors. Generated by immunoSEQ multiplex PCR, the TCRdb table keeps only in-frame clones and is missing some. The sample holds around 170,000 clones; about 72% are singletons and the top ten take about 1.4%. Material: PBMCs. All receptors come from a girl aged 10 to 17 in good health and CMV-seronegative. Each CDR3 is given without its conserved first and last residue. The order of the fields is V gene, CDR3 protein.

TRBV7-3	ASSLGQGFNNEQF
TRBV29-1	SVGLGVYTEAF
TRBV15	ATSPPSDRARYEAF
TRBV18	ASSPPGHGNQPQH
TRBV11-2	ASSFKGQGSHNEQF
TRBV2	ASSQMGGGQPQH
TRBV10-1	ASSGLGGTDTQY
TRBV10-3	AISDPYDTGYGNQPQH
TRBV10-3	AISLRGRYGYT
TRBV29-1	SVADYAEQY
TRBV15	GTGEGYTGELF
TRBV30	AWRPLAGFQETQY
TRBV5-6	ASSSGTANTEAF
TRBV6-1	ASSLSGATGELF
TRBV27	ASSFDLQGAYGYT
TRBV2	ASSRDRGKTNYGYT
TRBV27	ASRTGGTEAF
TRBV2	ASRLGQGGYT
TRBV19	ATENEKLF
TRBV9	ASSAREGQGARGEKLF
TRBV7-2	ASSLAGDTSYEQY
TRBV28	ASSSSPMGGGNTIY
TRBV6-5	ASSPRGAHEQF
TRBV11-1	ASSGGASSDYQETQY
TRBV11-2	ASRGLAGARETQY
TRBV18	ATHFDHGSHEQY
TRBV29-1	SAGDTLGNEQF
TRBV6-1	ASSRDRGANTEAF
TRBV6-6	ASSYSATNYEQY
TRBV5-1	ASSPGTANTGELF
TRBV6-6	ASTPGRGPYEQY
TRBV7-6	ASSTNTGGQETQY
TRBV2	ASSVRQGADRSTEAF
TRBV28	ASKEEGARETQY
TRBV5-6	ASSMGSSYEQY
TRBV6-1	ASSVKSRGGNTIY
TRBV6-5	ASSYRGVSNYGYT
TRBV10-3	ASQPTQGKGYGYT
TRBV6-5	ASSYPGRGEQY
TRBV7-6	ASSRGTGGTGELF
TRBV7-6	ASRSPGGSGTDTQY
TRBV6-5	ASSSGGISDTQY
TRBV7-2	ASSSRYTGELF
TRBV14	ASSQDAANYGYT
TRBV7-8	ASSFQGANEQF
TRBV9	ASSSGQVEGTIY
TRBV2	ASSDSLGRGLGGQPQH
TRBV4-1	ASSQTPQDEKLF
TRBV15	ATSRDLGQGFSYEQY
TRBV2	ASSRQGGTDTQY
TRBV7-6	ASSLSQGLRDEQF
TRBV6-4	ASSQGGGFGEQF
TRBV7-9	ASSPGGKGYT